The source of this T cell receptor (beta chain) is a study of identical twins. Study findings and constraints: Beta out-of-frame twin sharing showed a weaker excess.

TCRdb itself ran the 5' RACE reads through MiXCR, one entry per CDR3 protein. The repertoire holds roughly 1,500,000 distinct CDR3 sequences, around 33% seen once, with 0.25% to 0.3% in the top ten. The germline V gene has CDR1 SGHAT and CDR2 FQNNGV. Losses at the gene ends were 6 bases for V and 4 bases for J; bases not matched to a gene: 8. This CDR3 region has 15 residues. This clonotype showed up just a few times. Its antigen is unidentified. Sequencing input: cord blood. The chain has TRBV11-2 and TRBJ1-4; TRBD1 aligns across 7 bases. The clonotype was recovered from a newborn girl in good health. The CDR3 protein is CASRDTTGSNEKLFF. The DNA of the CDR3 is TGTGCCAGCAGGGATACGACAGGGAGTAATGAAAAACTGTTTTTT.